The following is a T cell receptor beta chain sequence with its context. Its matching antigen is unknown. The data stem from a study of OX40 agonist ivuxolimab in advanced cancers. Germline V gives CDR1 SNHLY, CDR2 FYNNEI. J gave up 2 bases and V 5 bases, and 6 bases lay outside the gene matches. The CDR3 spans 14 residues. Measured with immunoSEQ multiplex PCR; TCRdb has only the in-frame clones, and not every one. The sample carries 55,000 to 70,000 clones, 86% recorded once. Whole-study findings and limits: Averaging showed that CD8+ T cells had more expanded clones than CD4+ did. Blood T cells, both CD4+ and CD8+, expanded clonally by week 6 at 0.1 to 3.0 mg/kg.

The chain recombines TRBV2 with TRBJ2-7, with TRBD1 matching over 7 bases. Sample: CD4+ or CD8+ T cells sorted from blood, taken in a trial of the OX40 agonist ivuxolimab. The receptor was isolated from an adult with an advanced solid tumor such as melanoma, head and neck, liver or kidney cancer. The CDR3 region has the DNA TGTGCCAGCAGTCGACAGGGTAGCCCCTACGAGCAGTACTTC. It is translated as CASSRQGSPYEQYF.